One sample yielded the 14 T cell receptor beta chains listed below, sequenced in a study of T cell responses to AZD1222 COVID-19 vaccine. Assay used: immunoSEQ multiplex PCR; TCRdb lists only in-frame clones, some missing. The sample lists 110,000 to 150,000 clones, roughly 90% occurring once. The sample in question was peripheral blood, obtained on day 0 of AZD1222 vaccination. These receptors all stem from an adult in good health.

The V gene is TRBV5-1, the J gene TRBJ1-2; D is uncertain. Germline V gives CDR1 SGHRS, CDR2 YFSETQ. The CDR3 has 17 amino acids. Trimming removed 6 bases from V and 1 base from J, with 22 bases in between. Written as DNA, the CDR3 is TGCGCCAGCATCCGTCCCGGACCCCGGTTGTATAACTATGGCTACACCTTC. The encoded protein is CASIRPGPRLYNYGYTF.

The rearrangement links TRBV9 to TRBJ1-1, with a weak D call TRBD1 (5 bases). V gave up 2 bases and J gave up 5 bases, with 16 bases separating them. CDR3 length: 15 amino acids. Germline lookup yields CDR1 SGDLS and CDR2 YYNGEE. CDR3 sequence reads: CASSVGPTPSTEAFF. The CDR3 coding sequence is TGTGCCAGCAGCGTGGGACCGACCCCCTCTACTGAAGCTTTCTTT.

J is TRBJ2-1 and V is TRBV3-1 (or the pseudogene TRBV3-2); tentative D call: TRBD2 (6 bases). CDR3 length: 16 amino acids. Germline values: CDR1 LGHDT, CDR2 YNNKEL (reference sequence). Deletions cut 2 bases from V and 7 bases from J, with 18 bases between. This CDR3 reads CASSQFPYGGGNEQFF. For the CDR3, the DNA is TGTGCCAGCAGCCAATTCCCCTACGGTGGAGGGAATGAGCAGTTCTTC.

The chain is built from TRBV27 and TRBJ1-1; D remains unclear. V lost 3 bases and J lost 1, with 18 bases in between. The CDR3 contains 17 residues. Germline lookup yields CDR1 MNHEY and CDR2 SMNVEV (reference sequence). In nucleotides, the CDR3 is TGTGCCAGCAGTTTGTTAGAACCGTTCACGGGGAACACTGAAGCTTTCTTT. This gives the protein CASSLLEPFTGNTEAFF.

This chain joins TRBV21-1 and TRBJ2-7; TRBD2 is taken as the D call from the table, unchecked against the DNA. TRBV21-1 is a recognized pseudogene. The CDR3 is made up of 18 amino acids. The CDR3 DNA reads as TGTGCCAGCAGCAAACTCTCGCGGGAGGGCCTATTGGGCTACGAGCAGTACTTC. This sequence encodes CASSKLSREGLLGYEQYF.

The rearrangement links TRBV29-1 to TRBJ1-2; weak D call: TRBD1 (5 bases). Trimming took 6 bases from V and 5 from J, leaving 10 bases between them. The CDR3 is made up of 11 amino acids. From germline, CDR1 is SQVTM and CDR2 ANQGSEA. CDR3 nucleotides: TGCAGCGTCTGGGGGGGGTATGGCTACACCTTC. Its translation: CSVWGGYGYTF. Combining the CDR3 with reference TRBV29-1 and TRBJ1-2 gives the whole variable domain SAVISQKPSRDICQRGTSLTIQCQVDSQVTMMFWYRQQPGQSLTLIATANQGSEATYESGFVIDKFPISRPNLTFSTLTVSNMSPEDSSIYLCSVWGGYGYTFGSGTRLTVV.

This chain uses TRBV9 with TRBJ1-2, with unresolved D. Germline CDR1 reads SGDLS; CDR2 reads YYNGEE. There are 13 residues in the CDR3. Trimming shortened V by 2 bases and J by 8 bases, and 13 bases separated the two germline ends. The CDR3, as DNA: TGTGCCAGCAGCGTCGGACCGCACGGAGGCTACACCTTC. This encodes CASSVGPHGGYTF.

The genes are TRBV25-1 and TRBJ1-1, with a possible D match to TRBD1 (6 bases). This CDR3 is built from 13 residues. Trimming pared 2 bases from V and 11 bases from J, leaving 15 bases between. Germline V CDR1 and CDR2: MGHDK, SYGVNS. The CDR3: CASSERRGGLAFF. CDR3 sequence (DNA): TGTGCCAGCAGTGAAAGGAGAGGGGGGCTCGCTTTCTTT.

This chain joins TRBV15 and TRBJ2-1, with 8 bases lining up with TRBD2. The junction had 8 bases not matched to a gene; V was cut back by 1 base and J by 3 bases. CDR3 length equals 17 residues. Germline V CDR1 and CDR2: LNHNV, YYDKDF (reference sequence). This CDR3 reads CATSRAGAGAIYNEQFF. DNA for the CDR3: TGTGCCACCAGCAGAGCGGGAGCGGGAGCAATCTACAATGAGCAGTTCTTC.

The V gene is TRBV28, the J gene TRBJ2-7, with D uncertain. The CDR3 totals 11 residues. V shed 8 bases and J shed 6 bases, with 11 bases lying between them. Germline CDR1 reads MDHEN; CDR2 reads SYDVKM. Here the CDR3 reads CASCTVGEQYF. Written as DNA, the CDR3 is TGTGCCAGCTGCACGGTCGGCGAGCAGTACTTC.

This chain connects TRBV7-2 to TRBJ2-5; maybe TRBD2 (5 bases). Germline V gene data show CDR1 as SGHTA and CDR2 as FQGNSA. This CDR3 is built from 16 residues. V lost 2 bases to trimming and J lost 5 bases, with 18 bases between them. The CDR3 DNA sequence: TGTGCCAGCAGCTTAATCCGGGGTGGTGGGTATGAGACCCAGTACTTC. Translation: CASSLIRGGGYETQYF.

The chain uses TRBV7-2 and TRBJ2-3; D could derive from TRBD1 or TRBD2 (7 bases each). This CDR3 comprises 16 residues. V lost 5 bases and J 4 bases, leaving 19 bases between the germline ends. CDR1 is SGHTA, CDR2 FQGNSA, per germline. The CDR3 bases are TGTGCCAGCAGCCCCTCAGGGGGGACTACATCAGATACGCAGTATTTT. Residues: CASSPSGGTTSDTQYF. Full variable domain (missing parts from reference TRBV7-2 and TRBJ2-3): GAGVSQSPSNKVTEKGKDVELRCDPISGHTALYWYRQSLGQGLEFLIYFQGNSAPDKSGLPSDRFSAERTGGSVSTLTIQRTQQEDSAVYLCASSPSGGTTSDTQYFGPGTRLTVL.

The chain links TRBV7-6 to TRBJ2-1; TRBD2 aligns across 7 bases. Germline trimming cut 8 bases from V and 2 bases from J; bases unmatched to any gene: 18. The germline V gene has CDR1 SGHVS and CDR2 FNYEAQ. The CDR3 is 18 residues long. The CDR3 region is CASRSLGGRALAYNEQFF. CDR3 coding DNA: TGTGCCAGCCGCAGCTTAGGAGGGAGGGCCCTAGCCTACAATGAGCAGTTCTTC.

This CDR3 is CASSQGVPRGTGELFF. CDR3 in DNA: TGCGCCAGCAGCCAAGGAGTCCCTAGGGGCACCGGGGAGCTGTTTTTT. V is TRBV4-3 and J is TRBJ2-2, with a weak D call TRBD1 (5 bases). The CDR3 spans 16 residues. The germline gives CDR1 LGHNA, CDR2 YSLEER. Trimming shortened V by 1 base and J by 4 bases, and 13 bases separated the two germline ends.